This T cell receptor (beta chain) was documented in a study of T cells in women clearing cervical HPV infection. Study-level points and caveats: TRBV6-7 abundance was lower in cases than controls (around 0.1% versus 0.15%). Richness differences could reflect unmeasured T-cell content per sample.

The length of the CDR3 is 16 residues. In germline, CDR1 is PRHDT, CDR2 FYEKMQ (reference sequence). The ends lost 6 bases at V and 6 bases at J; junction bases unmatched: 13. To note about this clone: Its target is not known. The read comes to an end 3 residues before the CDR3 does, leaving the germline J gene to fill in the end.

The table came from immunoSEQ multiplex PCR; TCRdb's copy has only in-frame clones and leaves some out. The table for this sample gives tens of thousands of clones. This receptor was identified in a woman aged 18-70 years with a cervical HPV16 infection that either progressed to CIN3+ or cleared (not recorded which). The V and J genes are TRBV13 and TRBJ2-3; 9 nucleotides match TRBD2. The sample consisted of blood buffy coat. CDR3: CASRRGTSRTSDTQYF. The sequenced part of the CDR3 DNA is TGTGCCAGCAGGAGGGGGACTAGCAGGACGTCGGATACG.